The source of this T cell receptor beta chain is a study of T cells in narcolepsy. Points from the study as a whole: Blood of same and different patients, but not healthy controls, reportedly held recurring autoreactive clonotypes.

Comments on this clone: What it binds is not known.

Assay used: immunoSEQ multiplex PCR; TCRdb lists only in-frame clones, some missing. The repertoire holds under 35,000 clones, with approximately 87% as singletons. The germline CDR1 and CDR2 sequences are SSHAT and FNYEAQ (reference sequence). Trimming removed 5 bases from V and 3 bases from J, with 7 bases in between. This CDR3 spans 13 amino acids. The sequence came from a human donor in good health. V usage is TRBV7-7 and J usage is TRBJ2-2; the D is unclear. Source material: memory (CD45RA-) CD4+ T cells from blood. Written as DNA, the CDR3 is TGTGCCAGCAGCCCGGAATACACCGGGGAGCTGTTTTTT. It is translated as CASSPEYTGELFF.